These 8 T cell receptor beta chains share one sample of origin, sequenced in a study of regulatory T cells in long-lasting Graves disease. In building TCR beta libraries, iRepertoire HTBI primers were used together with Arm-PCR of CDR3 regions. TCRdb re-derived calls from the multiplex PCR reads in MiXCR, one entry per CDR3 protein. The sample lists hundreds of thousands of distinct CDR3 sequences, 16% occurring once. Sample time point: newly diagnosed GD, antithyroid drugs for less than 3 months. Construction of the TCR library relied on RNA isolated from PBMCs. The same data also contributed to another study, on T cells in Graves' hyperthyroidism and ophthalmopathy.

Sequencing was performed on peripheral blood mononuclear cells (PBMCs), taken at new diagnosis, from a patient treated with antithyroid drugs. The origin of the receptors is a man aged 35 to 55 with Graves disease.

The table lists this clonotype with a few counts. V is TRBV5-1 and J is TRBJ2-1, with 8 bases fitting TRBD2. This CDR3 is built from 14 residues. The J segment lost 8 bases and the V segment lost 4 bases, leaving 8 bases of the junction unmatched. Germline CDR1 SGHRS, CDR2 YFSETQ. CDR3 amino acids: CASSTGTSLYEQFF. The CDR3 DNA follows: TGCGCCAGCAGCACCGGGACTAGTCTTTATGAGCAGTTCTTC.

At least ten counts were recorded for this clonotype. The chain joins TRBV20-1 to TRBJ1-5; D is perhaps TRBD1 (5 bases). The CDR3 has 13 amino acids. Germline V gene lookup returns CDR1 DFQATT and CDR2 SNEGSKA (reference sequence). Trimming stripped 3 bases from V and 6 bases from J, with 12 bases between. The CDR3, as DNA: TGCAGTGCTAGTGTCCAGGGATCTCAGCCCCAGCATTTT. Residues: CSASVQGSQPQHF.

This clonotype was recorded many times. This chain connects TRBV5-1 to TRBJ1-2, with 9 bases matching TRBD1. The junction had 1 base not matched to a gene; V was cut back by 0 bases and J by 1 base. The germline CDR1 and CDR2 sequences are SGHRS and YFSETQ. CDR3 length: 15 residues. CDR3 region: CASSLVTGGNYGYTF. DNA of the CDR3: TGCGCCAGCAGCTTGGTGACAGGGGGTAACTATGGCTACACCTTC.

This clonotype occurred many times. The CDR3 spells CASSWTGGGETQYF. The DNA of the CDR3 is TGTGCCAGCAGCTGGACAGGGGGCGGAGAGACCCAGTACTTC. The chain joins TRBV11-2 to TRBJ2-5, with TRBD1 identical over 11 bases. V was pared by 4 bases and J by 4 bases, with 2 bases of the junction left unmatched. From germline, CDR1 is SGHAT and CDR2 FQNNGV. CDR3 length equals 14 residues.

This clonotype was observed many times. The V gene is TRBV18, the J gene TRBJ2-3, with D uncertain. This CDR3 region has 12 residues. Between the trimmed V and J ends, which lost 5 bases and 10 bases, there was a span of 13 bases. Per germline, CDR1 KGHSH and CDR2 LQKENI. CDR3 loop: CASSLDLSAQYF. In nucleotides, the CDR3 is TGTGCCAGCTCATTGGACCTCTCCGCGCAGTATTTT.

This clonotype was detected ten times or more. The DNA of the CDR3 is TGTGCCAGCACCAAAACACGGCCGGGGCTGTTTTTT. Protein product: CASTKTRPGLFF. V and J are TRBV2 and TRBJ1-4; the D is unclear. V gave up 7 bases and J gave up 14 bases, with 17 bases separating them. This CDR3 region has 12 residues. Germline lookup yields CDR1 SNHLY and CDR2 FYNNEI.

This clonotype was counted ten times or more. The chain uses TRBV6-1 and TRBJ1-1; 10 bases fit TRBD1. Germline assignment: CDR1 MNHNS and CDR2 SASEGT. The CDR3 consists of 16 residues. Unmatched junction bases numbered 10, after V lost 9 bases and J lost 0 bases. CDR3 sequence: CASTTGGQLMNTEAFF. Here the CDR3 DNA reads TGTGCCAGTACGACAGGGGGCCAGTTGATGAACACTGAAGCTTTCTTT.

This clonotype was counted a few times. This chain joins TRBV9 and TRBJ1-6; 10 nucleotides match TRBD1. V shed 3 bases and J 9 bases; nucleotides not matched to a gene: 6. From germline, CDR1 is SGDLS and CDR2 YYNGEE. CDR3 length equals 15 residues. For the CDR3, the DNA is TGTGCCAGCAGCGCCACCGGGACAGGGGTTTCACCCCTCCACTTT. Its protein is CASSATGTGVSPLHF.